Described below is a single T cell receptor beta chain sequence and its context. The entry originates in a study of cytomegalovirus exposure and HLA in healthy donors. A multiplex PCR was run with 60 Vbeta primers and 13 Jbeta primers. Profiled with immunoSEQ multiplex PCR; TCRdb holds only in-frame clones, not every one. The sample shows over 150,000 clones, and 0.7% to 0.8% sits with its ten largest clones. The CDR3 is 14 residues long. Germline values: CDR1 GTSNPN, CDR2 SVGIG (reference sequence). After removal of 5 bases from V and 0 bases from J, the junction contained 4 bases not matched to a gene.

The clonotype was recovered from a boy between 10 and 17 years old in good health and CMV-seronegative. Sequenced input: PBMCs. This rearrangement joins TRBV30 to TRBJ1-1, with TRBD1 matching over 9 bases. The CDR3 here is CAWLQGALNTEAFF. The CDR3 coding sequence is TGTGCCTGGTTACAGGGGGCCCTGAACACTGAAGCTTTCTTT. The entire variable domain, with the rest obtained from reference TRBV30 and TRBJ1-1, is as follows: SQTIHQWPATLVQPVGSPLSLECTVEGTSNPNLYWYRQAAGRGLQLLFYSVGIGQISSEVPQNLSASRPQDRQFILSSKKLLLSDSGFYLCAWLQGALNTEAFFGQGTRLTVV.